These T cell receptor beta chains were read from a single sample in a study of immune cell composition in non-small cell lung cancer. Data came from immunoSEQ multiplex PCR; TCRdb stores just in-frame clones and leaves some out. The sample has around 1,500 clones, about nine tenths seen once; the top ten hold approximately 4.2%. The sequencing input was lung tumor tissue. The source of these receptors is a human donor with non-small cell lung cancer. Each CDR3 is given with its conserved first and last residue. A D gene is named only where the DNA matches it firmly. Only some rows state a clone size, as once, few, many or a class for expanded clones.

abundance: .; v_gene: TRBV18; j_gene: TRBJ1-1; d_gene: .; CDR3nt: TGTGCCAGCTCACCACGCATACAGGGAGACACTGAAGCTTTCTTT; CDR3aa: CASSPRIQGDTEAFF
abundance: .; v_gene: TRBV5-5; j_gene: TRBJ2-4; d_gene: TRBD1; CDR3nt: TGTGCCAGCAGCGTGGGGGACAGGGTTCGAGACATTCAGTACTTC; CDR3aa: CASSVGDRVRDIQYF
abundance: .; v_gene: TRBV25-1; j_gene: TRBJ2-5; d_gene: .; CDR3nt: TGTGCCAGCAGTCCTCGAGGGCGGGGACTCCAAGAGACCCAGTACTTC; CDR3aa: CASSPRGRGLQETQYF
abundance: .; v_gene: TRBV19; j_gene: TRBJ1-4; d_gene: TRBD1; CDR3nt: TGTGCCAGTAGTATCGGGCGACAGGGCGGTGAAAAACTGTTTTTT; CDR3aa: CASSIGRQGGEKLFF
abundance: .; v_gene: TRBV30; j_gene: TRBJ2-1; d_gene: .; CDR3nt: TGTGCCTGGAGACTAGGGAGTGAGCAGTTCTTC; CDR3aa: CAWRLGSEQFF
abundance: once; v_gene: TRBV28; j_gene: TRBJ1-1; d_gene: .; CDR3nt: TGTGCCAGCAGTTTTTCTAAATGGCTCAAGACTGAGGCTTTCTTT; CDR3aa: CASSFSKWLKTEAFF
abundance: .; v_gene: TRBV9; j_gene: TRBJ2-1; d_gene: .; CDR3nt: TGTGCCAGCAGCTCTGGGGAGGAGTGGAATGAGCAGTTCTTC; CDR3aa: CASSSGEEWNEQFF
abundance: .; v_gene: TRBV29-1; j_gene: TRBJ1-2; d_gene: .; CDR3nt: TGCAGCGTCGCGGAGGGGGGGCGGTATGGCTACACCTTC; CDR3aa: CSVAEGGRYGYTF
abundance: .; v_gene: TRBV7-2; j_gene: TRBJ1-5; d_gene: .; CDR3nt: TGTGCCAGCAGCCCCCGGGACACCGTGATCGGTCAGCCCCAGCATTTT; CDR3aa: CASSPRDTVIGQPQHF
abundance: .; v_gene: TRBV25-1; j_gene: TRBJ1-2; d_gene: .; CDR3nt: TGTGCCAGCAGTCCCCCCGGACAGTTCCACTATGGCTACACCTTC; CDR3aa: CASSPPGQFHYGYTF
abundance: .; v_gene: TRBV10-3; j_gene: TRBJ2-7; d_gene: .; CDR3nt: TGTGCCATCAAAACGGTCTCCGGCTACGAGCAGTACTTC; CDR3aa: CAIKTVSGYEQYF
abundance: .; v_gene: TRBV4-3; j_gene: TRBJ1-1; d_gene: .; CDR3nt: TGCGCCAGCAGCCAAACCTATCAGGGGATTGAAGCTTTCTTT; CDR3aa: CASSQTYQGIEAFF
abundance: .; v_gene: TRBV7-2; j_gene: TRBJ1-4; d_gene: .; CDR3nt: TGTGCCAGCACCCTTCTCGGGGTAACTAATGAAAAACTGTTTTTT; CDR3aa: CASTLLGVTNEKLFF
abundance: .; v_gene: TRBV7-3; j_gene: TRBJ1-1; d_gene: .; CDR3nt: TGTGCCAGCAGCTTAGGCGGGAAATACACTGAAGCTTTCTTT; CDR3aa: CASSLGGKYTEAFF
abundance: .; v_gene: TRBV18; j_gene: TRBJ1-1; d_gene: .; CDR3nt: TGTGCCAGCTCACCACCAGGGGTTTACACTGAAGCTTTCTTT; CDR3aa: CASSPPGVYTEAFF
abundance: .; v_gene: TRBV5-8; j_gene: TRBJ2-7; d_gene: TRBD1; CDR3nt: TGTGCCAGCAGCTATCTGAACAGGGGGCTCGACGAGCAGTACTTC; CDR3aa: CASSYLNRGLDEQYF
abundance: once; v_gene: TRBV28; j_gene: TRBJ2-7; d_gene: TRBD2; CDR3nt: TGTGCCAGCAGTTTAGCCGTTGGCGGGGGCTACGAGCAGTACTTC; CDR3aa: CASSLAVGGGYEQYF
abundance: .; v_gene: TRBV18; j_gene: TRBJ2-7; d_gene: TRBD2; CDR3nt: TGTGCCAGCTCACCACCTTCCCCCCGAGCGGGGCAAGAGCAGTACTTC; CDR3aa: CASSPPSPRAGQEQYF
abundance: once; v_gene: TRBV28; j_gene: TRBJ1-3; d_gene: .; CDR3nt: TGTGCCAGCAGCCGATTCGGACAGTCTGGAAACACCATATATTTT; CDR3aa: CASSRFGQSGNTIYF
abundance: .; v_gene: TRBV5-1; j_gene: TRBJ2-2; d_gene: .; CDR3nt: TGCGCCAGCAGCTTGGCCAGGGCCGGGGAGCTGTTTTTT; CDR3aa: CASSLARAGELFF
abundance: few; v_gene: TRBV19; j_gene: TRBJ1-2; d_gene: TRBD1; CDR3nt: TGTGCCAGTAGTAGACAGGGCTATGGCTACACCTTC; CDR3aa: CASSRQGYGYTF
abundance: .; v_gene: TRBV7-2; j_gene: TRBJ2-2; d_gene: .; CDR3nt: TGTGCCAGCAGCCCAGCCTCGGTGGGAGCCGTGAACACCGGGGAGCTGTTTTTT; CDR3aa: CASSPASVGAVNTGELFF
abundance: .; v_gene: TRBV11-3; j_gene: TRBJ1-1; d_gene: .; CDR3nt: TGTGCCAGCAGCCTCCCGGGACATCCGAACACTGAAGCTTTCTTT; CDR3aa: CASSLPGHPNTEAFF
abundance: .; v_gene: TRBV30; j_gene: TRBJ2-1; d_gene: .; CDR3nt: TGTGCCTGGAGACTAGGAGGCAATGAGCAGTTCTTC; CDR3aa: CAWRLGGNEQFF
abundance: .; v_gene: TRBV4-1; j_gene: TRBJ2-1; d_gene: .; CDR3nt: TGCGCCAGCAGCCAGCCCCCGGGACAAACTTACCTCGCCAATGAGCAGTTCTTC; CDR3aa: CASSQPPGQTYLANEQFF
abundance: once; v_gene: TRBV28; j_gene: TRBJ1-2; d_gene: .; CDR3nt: TGTGCCAGCAGTTTGGGCACCATGTATGGCTACACCTTC; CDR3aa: CASSLGTMYGYTF
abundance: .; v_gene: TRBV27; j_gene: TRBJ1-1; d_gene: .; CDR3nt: TGTGCAACACAGAGACCGAACACTGAAGCTTTCTTT; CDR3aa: CATQRPNTEAFF
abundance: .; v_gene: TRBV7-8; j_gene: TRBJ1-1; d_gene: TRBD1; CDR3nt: TGTGCCAGCAGACGAAGTGACAGGGGAGACGTTACTGAAGCTTTCTTT; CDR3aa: CASRRSDRGDVTEAFF
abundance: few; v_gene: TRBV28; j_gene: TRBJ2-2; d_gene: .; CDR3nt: TGTGCCAGCAGCCTAAGCCAATATTACACCGGGGAGCTGTTTTTT; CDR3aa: CASSLSQYYTGELFF
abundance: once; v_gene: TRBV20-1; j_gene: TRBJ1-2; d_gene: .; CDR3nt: TGCAGTCTTGGTAGGAGCTATGGCTACACCTTC; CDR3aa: CSLGRSYGYTF
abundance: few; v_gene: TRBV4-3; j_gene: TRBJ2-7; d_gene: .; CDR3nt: TGCGCCAGCAGCCAAGATTGGACATTAGGATACGAGCAGTACTTC; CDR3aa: CASSQDWTLGYEQYF
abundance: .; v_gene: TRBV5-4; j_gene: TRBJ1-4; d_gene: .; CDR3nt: TGTGCCAGCAGCATCCAGGGAAATGAAAAACTGTTTTTT; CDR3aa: CASSIQGNEKLFF
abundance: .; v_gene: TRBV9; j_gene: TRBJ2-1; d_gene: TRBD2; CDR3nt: TGTGCCAGCAGCGAATGGACTAGCGTAGAGGGTGAGCAGTTCTTC; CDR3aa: CASSEWTSVEGEQFF
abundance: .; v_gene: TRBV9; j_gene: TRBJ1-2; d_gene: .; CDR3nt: TGTGCCAGCAGCCGGGACGGCGGGATCTATGGCTACACCTTC; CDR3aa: CASSRDGGIYGYTF
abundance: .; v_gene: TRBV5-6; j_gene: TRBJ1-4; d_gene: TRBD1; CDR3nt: TGTGCCAGCAGTTACGGGACAGGGGGAAATGAAAAACTGTTTTTT; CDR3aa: CASSYGTGGNEKLFF
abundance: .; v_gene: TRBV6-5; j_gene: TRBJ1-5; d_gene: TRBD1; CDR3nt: TGTGCCAGCAGTACAGGGGGTATCCATCAGCCCCAGCATTTT; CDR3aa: CASSTGGIHQPQHF
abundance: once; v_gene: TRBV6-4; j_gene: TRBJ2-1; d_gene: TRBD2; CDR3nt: TGTGCCAGCAGTGACGGAGCGGGAGGGTACAATGAGCAGTTCTTC; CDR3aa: CASSDGAGGYNEQFF
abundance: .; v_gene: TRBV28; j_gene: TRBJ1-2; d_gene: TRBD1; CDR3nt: TGTGCCAGCAGCCCGGGACAGAGAAGCTATGGCTACACCTTC; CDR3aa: CASSPGQRSYGYTF
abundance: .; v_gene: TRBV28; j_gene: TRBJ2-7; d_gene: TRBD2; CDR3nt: TGTGCCAGCGGTGGGGCTAGCGGCCTCTACGAGCAGTACTTC; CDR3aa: CASGGASGLYEQYF
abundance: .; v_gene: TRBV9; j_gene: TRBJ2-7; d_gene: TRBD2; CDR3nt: TGTGCCAGCAGCGCACTAGCGGGAGTAGGATACGAGCAGTACTTC; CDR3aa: CASSALAGVGYEQYF
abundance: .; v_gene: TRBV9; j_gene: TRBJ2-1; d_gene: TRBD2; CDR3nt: TGTGCCAGCAGCGTCGGAACTAGCGGGAGGGCTGGCGATGAGCAGTTCTTC; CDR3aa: CASSVGTSGRAGDEQFF
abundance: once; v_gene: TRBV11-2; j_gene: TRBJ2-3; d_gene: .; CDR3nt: TGTGCCAGCAGCTTAGGAGTGTCGGAGCTGCCTAGCACAGATACGCAGTATTTT; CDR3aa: CASSLGVSELPSTDTQYF
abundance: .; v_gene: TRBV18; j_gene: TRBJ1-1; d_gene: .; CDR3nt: TGTGCCAGCTCACAACAGGGGAACACTGAAGCTTTCTTT; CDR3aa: CASSQQGNTEAFF
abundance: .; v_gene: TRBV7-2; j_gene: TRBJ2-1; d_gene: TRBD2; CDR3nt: TGTGCCAGCAGCGAGCTCGGCGGGAGTGGCCATGAGCAGTTCTTC; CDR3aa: CASSELGGSGHEQFF